The 19 T cell receptor beta chains given below trace back to one sample, sequenced in a study of molecular identifiers for immune sequencing clone quantification. Using its own MiXCR run on the PCR reads, TCRdb lists one record per CDR3 protein. This repertoire shows over 600,000 distinct CDR3 sequences, 15% to 20% found once; its top ten account for under 0.95%. Sequencing was performed on naive CD8+ T cells from blood, with Jurkat cell RNA spiked in. As to subset: FACS-sorted CD8+CD4-CCR7+CD45RA+ naive T cells. The origin of the receptors is a human donor in good health. Some libraries in this study had Jurkat cell RNA spiked in.

As for this clonotype: A much larger clone differs from this one at a single base, so this may be a read error. The chain couples TRBV12-5 to TRBJ2-3, with TRBD1 matching 8 bases. Germline CDR1 is LGHNT and CDR2 is FRNRAP. The CDR3 contains 15 residues. The CDR3: CASGPGTGSTDAQYF. Written as DNA, the CDR3 is TGTGCTAGTGGTCCCGGGACAGGAAGCACAGATGCGCAGTATTTT.

This clonotype has a handful of counts. V gene TRBV27 combines with J gene TRBJ2-6; no reliable D call. The CDR3 is made up of 16 amino acids. Germline values: CDR1 MNHEY, CDR2 SMNVEV (reference sequence). The germline V and J ends were trimmed by 6 bases and 1 base, with 13 bases remaining between them. CDR3 sequence reads: CASSLPTPSGANVLTF. The CDR3 DNA is TGTGCCAGCAGCCTTCCCACGCCTTCTGGGGCCAACGTCCTGACTTTC.

This clonotype has a count of ten or more. This chain uses TRBV5-1 with TRBJ2-1, with TRBD2 as a possible D gene (6 bases). Germline V gene data show CDR1 as SGHRS and CDR2 as YFSETQ. V shed 0 bases and J shed 15 bases, with 13 bases lying between them. The CDR3 spans 12 residues. The CDR3 is CASSLGGGMWFF. DNA for the CDR3: TGCGCCAGCAGCTTGGGGGGAGGCATGTGGTTCTTC.

This clonotype was detected many times. The genes are TRBV6-5 and TRBJ2-3; possible D gene TRBD1, 6 bases. With 7 bases removed from V and 1 base from J, the gap between germline ends came to 18 bases. Germline CDR1 MNHEY, CDR2 SVGAGI. This CDR3 comprises 16 residues. CDR3 nucleotide sequence: TGTGCCAGCACTATAATTAACAGGGCAGGCACAGATACGCAGTATTTT. Encoded protein: CASTIINRAGTDTQYF.

This clonotype was seen at least ten times. The V and J genes are TRBV19 and TRBJ1-5; D gene unclear. Trimming cost V 4 bases and J 4 bases, with 23 bases left between them. CDR1 is LNHDA and CDR2 is SQIVND in the germline V gene (reference sequence). CDR3 length: 18 amino acids. CDR3 nucleotides: TGTGCCAGTAGTACCCGACTTAGACGGCAGATCCCGAATCAGCCCCAGCATTTT. The encoded protein is CASSTRLRRQIPNQPQHF.

This clonotype was seen many times. The chain employs TRBV7-8 and TRBJ1-5; 7 nucleotides align to TRBD1. Germline CDR1 and CDR2: SGHVS and FQNEAQ. The junction had 4 bases not matched to a gene; V was cut back by 5 bases and J by 0 bases. The CDR3 is 15 residues long. The CDR3: CASSNTGASNQPQHF. CDR3 bases: TGTGCCAGCAGCAACACAGGGGCTAGCAATCAGCCCCAGCATTTT. Supplemented by reference TRBV7-8 and TRBJ1-5, the full variable domain reads GAGVSQSPRYKVAKRGQDVALRCDPISGHVSLFWYQQALGQGPEFLTYFQNEAQLDKSGLPSDRFFAERPEGSVSTLKIQRTQQEDSAVYLCASSNTGASNQPQHFGDGTRLSIL.

This clonotype was observed many times. The V and J genes are TRBV5-6 and TRBJ2-7; 9 positions match TRBD2. This CDR3 has 16 amino acids. Germline V lookup: CDR1 SGHDT, CDR2 YYEEEE. After removal of 0 bases from V and 6 bases from J, the junction contained 10 bases not matched to a gene. CDR3 DNA sequence: TGTGCCAGCAGCTTGGTGGTTAGCGGGAGTTCCGCCGAGCAGTACTTC. It specifies CASSLVVSGSSAEQYF. The full variable domain, with the rest looked up from reference TRBV5-6 and TRBJ2-7, is DAGVTQSPTHLIKTRGQQVTLRCSPKSGHDTVSWYQQALGQGPQFIFQYYEEEERQRGNFPDRFSGHQFPNYSSELNVNALLLGDSALYLCASSLVVSGSSAEQYFGPGTRLTVT.

The V gene is TRBV9, the J gene TRBJ2-5; D perhaps matches TRBD2 (6 bases). There are 15 residues in the CDR3. Trimming stripped 0 bases from V and 1 base from J, with 10 bases between. CDR1 is SGDLS and CDR2 is YYNGEE in the germline V gene. The CDR3 DNA sequence: TGTGCCAGCAGCGTAGTAGGAGGGTCCCAAGAGACCCAGTACTTC. Encoded protein: CASSVVGGSQETQYF.

This clonotype appeared a single time. Germline and junction disagree at one end, which may indicate a read error. This chain joins TRBV28 and TRBJ2-7, with 11 positions matching TRBD2. The CDR3 spans 17 residues. Germline-derived CDR1 and CDR2 are MDHEN and SYDVKM. The CDR3 reads CASSSPGTSGISYEQCF. The CDR3 DNA reads TGTGCCAGCAGTTCTCCCGGGACTAGCGGTATCTCCTACGAGCAGTGCTTC.

This clonotype has only one observation. A much bigger clone sits one base away, suggesting this may be a read error. The gene calls are TRBV7-2 and TRBJ1-5, with no clear D. From germline, CDR1 is SGHTA and CDR2 FQGNSA. The CDR3 contains 15 residues. The CDR3 spells CASSLGGNSNQPPHF. CDR3 in DNA: TGTGCCAGCAGCTTAGGGGGAAATAGCAATCAGCCCCCGCATTTT.

This clonotype was seen only a few times. The chain is built from TRBV19 and TRBJ2-3; D gene ambiguous. The V gene's germline CDR1 is LNHDA and CDR2 SQIVND (reference sequence). V was clipped by 3 bases and J by 6 bases, with 10 bases between them. The CDR3 is 13 residues long. CDR3 sequence reads: CASSMGSHDTQYF. CDR3 in DNA: TGTGCCAGTAGTATGGGCAGCCATGATACGCAGTATTTT.

Many counts were recorded for this clonotype. The V gene is TRBV3-1, the J gene TRBJ1-4; possible D gene TRBD1, 6 bases. The CDR3 extends over 15 amino acids. Deletions cut 1 base from V and 4 bases from J, with 10 bases between. Germline V gene sequence: CDR1 LGHDT, CDR2 YNNKEL (reference sequence). In nucleotides, the CDR3 is TGTGCCAGCAGCCAAGGACAGGATCTTAATGAAAAACTGTTTTTT. Its protein is CASSQGQDLNEKLFF. Complete variable domain (other parts from reference TRBV3-1 and TRBJ1-4): DTAVSQTPKYLVTQMGNDKSIKCEQNLGHDTMYWYKQDSKKFLKIMFSYNNKELIINETVPNRFSPKSPDKAHLNLHINSLELGDSAVYFCASSQGQDLNEKLFFGSGTQLSVL.

This clonotype was detected ten times or more. V and J are TRBV7-2 and TRBJ2-7, with D perhaps matching TRBD1 (5 bases). The CDR3 totals 14 residues. Trimming stripped 3 bases from V and 4 bases from J, with 13 bases between. In germline, CDR1 is SGHTA, CDR2 FQGNSA. The DNA for the CDR3 is TGTGCCAGCAGCTTGGGGCTAGGAGCGTACGAGCAGTACTTC. Translated: CASSLGLGAYEQYF.

For this clonotype: At one end, the junction sequence differs from germline, possibly due to a read error. The chain has TRBV27 and TRBJ2-7; D unclear. Germline lookup yields CDR1 MNHEY and CDR2 SMNVEV (reference sequence). This CDR3 comprises 13 residues. In nucleotides, the CDR3 is TGTGCCAGCAGTTTATCCCCGGCCTACGGGCAGTACTTC. Its protein product is CASSLSPAYGQYF.

For this clonotype: A read error may explain this, as a much larger clone is one base away. The chain is built from TRBV4-1 and TRBJ2-1, with 7 nucleotides matching TRBD2. Germline CDR1 is MGHRA and CDR2 is YSYEKL. The CDR3 consists of 12 residues. The CDR3 reads CVSGEGYNEQFF. The CDR3, as DNA: TGCGTCAGCGGGGAGGGCTACAATGAGCAGTTCTTC.

The chain uses TRBV11-3 and TRBJ2-4; 8 bases align to TRBD1. CDR1 is SGHNT, CDR2 YENEEA, per germline. CDR3 length: 13 amino acids. The junction had 5 bases not matched to a gene; V was cut back by 5 bases and J by 8 bases. This chain's CDR3 is CASSPRTGHIQYF. The CDR3 DNA sequence: TGTGCCAGCAGCCCTCGGACAGGGCACATTCAGTACTTC.

This clonotype was seen more than once but under ten times. This may be a read error: a much more frequent sequence differs by one nucleotide. The CDR3 carries no conserved terminal phenylalanine or tryptophan, so it likely arises from a read error. The gene calls are TRBV7-6 and TRBJ2-6; the D gene is possibly TRBD1 (7 bases). Germline CDR1 SGHVS, CDR2 FNYEAQ. V was cut by 5 bases and J by 0 bases, with 17 bases left in between. The CDR3 is made up of 18 amino acids. The CDR3 DNA reads TGTGCCAGCAGCCGCGGGACAGCTAAGAGCTCTGGGGCCAACGTCCTGACTCTC. The encoded protein is CASSRGTAKSSGANVLTL.

This clonotype was observed many times. This sequence joins TRBV5-1 and TRBJ1-1; the D gene is possibly TRBD1 (5 bases). CDR1 is SGHRS, CDR2 YFSETQ, per germline. The V end lost 1 base, the J end lost 4 bases, and 8 bases lay between the germline ends. The CDR3 is 13 residues long. CDR3 in amino acids: CASSLSQGTEAFF. The CDR3 bases are TGCGCCAGCAGCTTGTCGCAGGGCACTGAAGCTTTCTTT.

This clonotype was seen ten or more times. This chain links TRBV7-3 with TRBJ2-1, with D perhaps matching TRBD2 (6 bases). Germline lookup yields CDR1 SGHTA and CDR2 FQGTGA. The V and J ends lost 2 bases and 7 bases respectively, with 15 bases between them. The CDR3 loop spans 15 amino acids. The CDR3 DNA reads TGTGCCAGCAGCTTAGCCGTTGGAAGCGGGAATGAGCAGTTCTTC. Its translation: CASSLAVGSGNEQFF.